The rows below give T cell receptor beta chains drawn from one sample of a study of blood T cell repertoires in COVID-19. Profiling relied on immunoSEQ multiplex PCR, and the TCRdb table lists in-frame clones only, not all of them. The sample contains some 140,000 clones, 83% of which appear only once. The source material was PBMCs or T cells enriched from blood (not recorded which). All receptors derive from a man aged 25-45 years who had recovered from COVID-19. Both conserved end residues are part of each CDR3. A D gene is named only where the DNA matches it firmly. Some rows have no size entry. The others give once, few or many, or a class for an expanded clone.

v_call: TRBV15
j_call: TRBJ1-1
clone_size: .
d_call: .
cdr3_nt: TGTGCCACCAGCGTCGGCGGGAAGAACACTGAAGCTTTCTTT
cdr3_aa: CATSVGGKNTEAFF

v_call: TRBV7-9
j_call: TRBJ2-1
clone_size: .
d_call: TRBD1
cdr3_nt: TGTGCCAGCAGCTCTGGACAGGGGGCTTACAATGAGCAGTTCTTC
cdr3_aa: CASSSGQGAYNEQFF

v_call: TRBV7-9
j_call: TRBJ2-1
clone_size: .
d_call: .
cdr3_nt: TGTGCCAGCAGCCAGGGACTTATCAATGAGCAGTTCTTC
cdr3_aa: CASSQGLINEQFF

v_call: TRBV9
j_call: TRBJ2-7
clone_size: .
d_call: TRBD1
cdr3_nt: TGTGCCAGCAGACCGGGACAGGTAGCCTACGAGCAGTACTTC
cdr3_aa: CASRPGQVAYEQYF

v_call: TRBV7-9
j_call: TRBJ1-1
clone_size: .
d_call: TRBD1
cdr3_nt: TGTGCCAGCAGCCCCCCTGGGACAGATGAAGCTTTCTTT
cdr3_aa: CASSPPGTDEAFF

v_call: TRBV5-5
j_call: TRBJ2-7
clone_size: few
d_call: .
cdr3_nt: TGTGCCAGCACCCGGGATACCTACGAGCAGTACTTC
cdr3_aa: CASTRDTYEQYF

v_call: TRBV7-6
j_call: TRBJ1-2
clone_size: .
d_call: TRBD1
cdr3_nt: TGTGCCAGCAGCTTAGAGGCGACAGGGGCAGGACACTATGGCTACACCTTC
cdr3_aa: CASSLEATGAGHYGYTF

v_call: TRBV6-6
j_call: TRBJ1-3
clone_size: .
d_call: TRBD1
cdr3_nt: TGTGCCAGCAGTTATCGTACAGGGGCTGGAAACACCATATATTTT
cdr3_aa: CASSYRTGAGNTIYF

v_call: TRBV4-1
j_call: TRBJ1-4
clone_size: .
d_call: TRBD1
cdr3_nt: TGCGCCAGCAGCCAAGATTCGGGAGGGACAGGGGCTTTGAGAGAAAAACTGTTTTTT
cdr3_aa: CASSQDSGGTGALREKLFF

v_call: TRBV2
j_call: TRBJ1-4
clone_size: .
d_call: TRBD1
cdr3_nt: TGTGCCACTTGGACAGGGGGCTCGGAAAAACTGTTTTTT
cdr3_aa: CATWTGGSEKLFF

v_call: TRBV5-6
j_call: TRBJ2-6
clone_size: .
d_call: .
cdr3_nt: TGTGCCAGCAGCCTGTTGTTTTCTGGGGCCAACGTCCTGACTTTC
cdr3_aa: CASSLLFSGANVLTF

v_call: TRBV7-8
j_call: TRBJ2-2
clone_size: few
d_call: .
cdr3_nt: TGTGCCAGCAGCTTTATTAGTTTAGCGAACACCGGGGAGCTGTTTTTT
cdr3_aa: CASSFISLANTGELFF

v_call: TRBV5-1
j_call: TRBJ1-1
clone_size: .
d_call: .
cdr3_nt: TGCGCCCGCAGCGGCCGGGGGGGCTCAAATGAAGCTTTCTTT
cdr3_aa: CARSGRGGSNEAFF

v_call: TRBV29-1
j_call: TRBJ1-2
clone_size: .
d_call: .
cdr3_nt: TGCAGCGTTCTGGACTGGCGAGCCCCCAACTATGGCTACACCTTC
cdr3_aa: CSVLDWRAPNYGYTF

v_call: TRBV7-3
j_call: TRBJ2-3
clone_size: .
d_call: .
cdr3_nt: TGTGCCAGCAGCTTAAAGCCTAGCAACCGGGGAATGACAGATACGCAGTATTTT
cdr3_aa: CASSLKPSNRGMTDTQYF

v_call: TRBV18
j_call: TRBJ2-5
clone_size: .
d_call: .
cdr3_nt: TGTGCCAGCTCACCCCCAGGGGCGGAGGAGACCCAGTACTTC
cdr3_aa: CASSPPGAEETQYF

v_call: TRBV5-1
j_call: TRBJ2-3
clone_size: .
d_call: .
cdr3_nt: TGCGCCAGCAGCTTACAGGGTCCAGATACGCAGTATTTT
cdr3_aa: CASSLQGPDTQYF

v_call: TRBV24-1
j_call: TRBJ1-2
clone_size: .
d_call: .
cdr3_nt: TGTGCCACCAGTGAGCCAGGGTATGGCTACACCTTC
cdr3_aa: CATSEPGYGYTF

v_call: TRBV25-1
j_call: TRBJ1-6
clone_size: .
d_call: .
cdr3_nt: TGTGCCAGCAGTGAACAGTCCTATAATTCACCCCTCCACTTT
cdr3_aa: CASSEQSYNSPLHF

v_call: TRBV4-1
j_call: TRBJ2-1
clone_size: .
d_call: TRBD2
cdr3_nt: TGCGCCAGCAGCAAGGGACTAGCGGGAGTCTTGGTAGGGGGTGAGCAGTTCTTC
cdr3_aa: CASSKGLAGVLVGGEQFF

v_call: TRBV5-4
j_call: TRBJ2-4
clone_size: .
d_call: .
cdr3_nt: TGTGCCAGCAGCTTGGACTCCGGGGAGAATTTGAACATTCAGTACTTC
cdr3_aa: CASSLDSGENLNIQYF

v_call: TRBV2
j_call: TRBJ1-2
clone_size: .
d_call: .
cdr3_nt: TGTGCCAGCAGTGTCCAGGGGAACAGGGGCTACACCTTC
cdr3_aa: CASSVQGNRGYTF

v_call: TRBV5-4
j_call: TRBJ2-5
clone_size: few
d_call: .
cdr3_nt: TGTGCCAGCAGCTCGGACGGGGAAGAGACCCAGTACTTC
cdr3_aa: CASSSDGEETQYF

v_call: TRBV19
j_call: TRBJ2-3
clone_size: .
d_call: TRBD2
cdr3_nt: TGTGCCAGTAGGACTAGCGGGAGTGATACGCAGTATTTT
cdr3_aa: CASRTSGSDTQYF

v_call: TRBV6-5
j_call: TRBJ1-5
clone_size: .
d_call: .
cdr3_nt: TGTGCCAGCAGCGACAGTAGCAATCAGCCCCAGCATTTT
cdr3_aa: CASSDSSNQPQHF

v_call: TRBV14
j_call: TRBJ2-3
clone_size: .
d_call: TRBD2
cdr3_nt: TGTGCCAGCAGCCAATGGGAGGGCCGGGACTACAGTACAGATACGCAGTATTTT
cdr3_aa: CASSQWEGRDYSTDTQYF

v_call: TRBV29-1
j_call: TRBJ1-1
clone_size: .
d_call: .
cdr3_nt: TGCAGCGTTGAAAGGACAGAGGTAGCTTTCTTT
cdr3_aa: CSVERTEVAFF

v_call: TRBV9
j_call: TRBJ1-1
clone_size: .
d_call: .
cdr3_nt: TGTGCCAGCAGCGTAGGCGGGCCCACTGAAGCTTTCTTT
cdr3_aa: CASSVGGPTEAFF

v_call: TRBV2
j_call: TRBJ2-4
clone_size: .
d_call: TRBD2
cdr3_nt: TGTGCCAGCAGGGCGGGACTAGCGGGGGCCAAAAACATTCAGTACTTC
cdr3_aa: CASRAGLAGAKNIQYF

v_call: TRBV30
j_call: TRBJ1-4
clone_size: .
d_call: .
cdr3_nt: TGTGCCTCTGGGGGGATGGATGAAAAACTGTTTTTT
cdr3_aa: CASGGMDEKLFF

v_call: TRBV29-1
j_call: TRBJ2-1
clone_size: .
d_call: .
cdr3_nt: TGCAGCGTTGGTTCGCAGTACTACAATGAGCAGTTCTTC
cdr3_aa: CSVGSQYYNEQFF

v_call: TRBV2
j_call: TRBJ1-5
clone_size: .
d_call: .
cdr3_nt: TGTGCCAGCAGTGAAGCAGGGCGGGTCAATCAGCCCCAGCATTTT
cdr3_aa: CASSEAGRVNQPQHF

v_call: TRBV19
j_call: TRBJ2-7
clone_size: .
d_call: TRBD1
cdr3_nt: TGTGCCAGTAGTCTCACAGGGGGGTACGAGCAGTACTTC
cdr3_aa: CASSLTGGYEQYF

v_call: TRBV9
j_call: TRBJ2-1
clone_size: .
d_call: TRBD2
cdr3_nt: TGTGCCAGCAGTAGCACGGGACTAGCGGCCGAGGGGCAGTTCTTC
cdr3_aa: CASSSTGLAAEGQFF

v_call: TRBV7-9
j_call: TRBJ2-3
clone_size: .
d_call: TRBD1
cdr3_nt: TGTGCCAGCAGCTCCGGGACAGGTTGGGATACGCAGTATTTT
cdr3_aa: CASSSGTGWDTQYF

v_call: TRBV5-1
j_call: TRBJ2-5
clone_size: .
d_call: .
cdr3_nt: TGCGCCAGCAGCTTGGAAGGGCTAGCGCGAGAGACCCAGTACTTC
cdr3_aa: CASSLEGLARETQYF

v_call: TRBV6-5
j_call: TRBJ2-1
clone_size: .
d_call: TRBD2
cdr3_nt: TGTGCCAGCTTCCCGGGGGGGGCCTCCTACAATGAGCAGTTCTTC
cdr3_aa: CASFPGGASYNEQFF

v_call: TRBV7-9
j_call: TRBJ2-2
clone_size: .
d_call: TRBD1
cdr3_nt: TGTGCCAGCAGCTTAGGGGACAGGGCCACCGGGGAGCTGTTTTTT
cdr3_aa: CASSLGDRATGELFF

v_call: TRBV5-1
j_call: TRBJ1-2
clone_size: .
d_call: .
cdr3_nt: TGCGCCAGCAGCTTGAATTCAAAGGGCAGGGACTACACCTTC
cdr3_aa: CASSLNSKGRDYTF

v_call: TRBV5-1
j_call: TRBJ1-5
clone_size: .
d_call: .
cdr3_nt: TGCGCCAGCAGCTTGGATGGGGAGAGCAATCAGCCCCAGCATTTT
cdr3_aa: CASSLDGESNQPQHF

v_call: TRBV21-1
j_call: TRBJ1-1
clone_size: .
d_call: .
cdr3_nt: TGTGCCAGCCCTTACAGGGGTCGCGGCACTGAAGCTTTCTTT
cdr3_aa: CASPYRGRGTEAFF